This entry lists 5 T cell receptor beta chains sequenced from one sample in a study of blood T cell repertoires in COVID-19 (dated by TCRdb to 2020 to 2021). Library preparation used the immunoSEQ multiplex PCR assay. TCRdb holds this immuneACCESS table with in-frame rearrangements only. Some clones are missing; in checked studies, unresolved V genes explain under half, and the rest has no known cause. The sample yields approximately 210,000 clones; around 84% were counted once. The ten largest clones capture around 4% of the sample. Sequenced input: PBMCs or T cells enriched from blood (not recorded which). Receptor source: a young man with acute COVID-19.

The chain couples TRBV2 to TRBJ2-7; D might be TRBD1 (6 bases). Trimming took off 3 bases at V and 3 bases at J, with 12 bases between the two ends. CDR1 SNHLY and CDR2 FYNNEI come from the germline V gene. The CDR3 runs to 14 residues. The CDR3 spells CASSDLVRGYEQYF. For the CDR3, the DNA is TGTGCCAGCAGTGATCTAGTCAGGGGCTACGAGCAGTACTTC.

This chain links TRBV29-1 with TRBJ2-3, with 8 bases matching TRBD1. V trimming: 5 bases; J trimming: 3 bases; junction bases outside the gene matches: 19. Germline assignment: CDR1 SQVTM and CDR2 ANQGSEA. This CDR3 spans 18 amino acids. The CDR3, as DNA: TGCAGCGTTACAACCATTCCAATTCAGGGGGCATGGACAGATACGCAGTATTTT. Translating gives CSVTTIPIQGAWTDTQYF.

The chain carries TRBV6-1 and TRBJ1-6; TRBD1 matches 7 bases. V lost 4 bases and J lost 7; bases outside the gene matches: 10. Germline V gene lookup returns CDR1 MNHNS and CDR2 SASEGT. The CDR3 consists of 16 residues. Here the CDR3 reads CASSGASGTVNSPLHF. The DNA of the CDR3 is TGTGCCAGCAGTGGTGCCTCCGGGACAGTCAATTCACCCCTCCACTTT.

The rearrangement links TRBV9 to TRBJ1-4, with D possibly being TRBD1 (5 bases). The CDR3 covers 15 residues. The germline V and J ends were trimmed by 3 bases and 1 base, with 10 bases remaining between them. Germline V lookup: CDR1 SGDLS, CDR2 YYNGEE. The CDR3 coding sequence is TGTGCCAGCAGCGCCCTCGGGGGAACTAATGAAAAACTGTTTTTT. It translates to CASSALGGTNEKLFF.

The chain is built from TRBV28 and TRBJ2-1; TRBD2 agrees at 12 bases. CDR1 and CDR2 from the germline V gene are MDHEN and SYDVKM. Trimming removed 4 bases from V and 5 bases from J; junction bases left unmatched: 6. CDR3 length equals 16 residues. CDR3 region: CASSSRLAGENNEQFF. The CDR3 DNA reads TGTGCCAGCAGTTCCAGACTAGCGGGGGAGAACAATGAGCAGTTCTTC. Variable domain in full (rest from reference TRBV28 and TRBJ2-1): DVKVTQSSRYLVKRTGEKVFLECVQDMDHENMFWYRQDPGLGLRLIYFSYDVKMKEKGDIPEGYSVSREKKERFSLILESASTNQTSMYLCASSSRLAGENNEQFFGPGTRLTVL.